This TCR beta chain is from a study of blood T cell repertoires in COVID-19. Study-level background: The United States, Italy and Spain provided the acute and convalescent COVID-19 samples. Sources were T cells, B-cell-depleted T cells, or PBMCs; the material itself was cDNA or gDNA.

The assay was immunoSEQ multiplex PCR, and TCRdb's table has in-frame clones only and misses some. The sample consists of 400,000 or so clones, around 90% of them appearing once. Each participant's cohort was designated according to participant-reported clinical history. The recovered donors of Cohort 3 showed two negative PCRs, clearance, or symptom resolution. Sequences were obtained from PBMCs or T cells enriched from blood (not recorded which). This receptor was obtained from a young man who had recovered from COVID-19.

CDR3 DNA: TGTGCCAGCAGCTTTTCAGGGTCCTACAATGAGCAGTTCTTC. Encoded protein: CASSFSGSYNEQFF. V usage is TRBV5-5 and J usage is TRBJ2-1, with D maybe TRBD1 (5 bases). Deletions cut 2 bases from V and 1 base from J, with 7 bases between. The germline V gene encodes CDR1 SGHKS and CDR2 YYEKEE (reference sequence). This CDR3 region has 14 residues.